In this sample, the clone carrying this T cell receptor (beta chain) turned up many times. The data derive from a study of T cells in Graves' hyperthyroidism and ophthalmopathy. Amplification of TCR beta CDR3 regions used RNA as the template. HTBI primers were employed in a first-round RT-PCR of the TCR CDR3. Via MiXCR, TCRdb re-called the multiplex PCR reads, giving one row per CDR3 protein. The data hold a few hundred thousand distinct CDR3 sequences, with about a sixth observed a single time. This receptor was identified in a woman aged 40 to 49 with Graves' ophthalmopathy. The sample consisted of blood.

CDR3 nucleotides: TGTGCCAGCAGCTCGACAGCTCCCCGCTCTGGAAACACCATATATTTT. It codes for CASSSTAPRSGNTIYF. This chain uses TRBV11-2 with TRBJ1-3, with a possible D match to TRBD1 (5 bases). Germline assignment: CDR1 SGHAT and CDR2 FQNNGV. The CDR3 spans 16 residues. V lost 4 bases to trimming and J lost 0 bases, with 13 bases between them.